This TCR beta chain is from a study of radiation and T cells in renal cell carcinoma (dated by TCRdb to 2018 to 2021). About the investigation overall: The samples were drawn from a clinical trial, where primary renal cell carcinomas were treated with 15 Gy of stereotactic body radiation therapy and then removed by nephrectomy 4 weeks afterward. In total, almost 55 samples, comprising around 26 tumors and approximately 27 peripheral blood samples, were subjected to TCR beta sequencing. A total of approximately 4 million unique CDR3 nucleotide sequences, encoding 2.5 million to 3 million unique CDR3 amino acid sequences, were found across all 50 or so samples.

The label giving this sample's time point can be read as: blood 2 weeks post-SBRT. Sample treatment or condition, as interpreted from the label and publication: 15 Gy SBRT to primary tumor, nephrectomy 4 weeks later. To follow tumor-enriched clonotypes, serial peripheral blood was collected from radiation-treated patients at baseline and at 2 weeks and 4 weeks after SBRT. All patients had renal cell carcinoma with clear cell pathology. Genomic DNA for TCR sequencing was prepared using the QIAamp DNA Blood Mini Kit (Qiagen). Samples were included in the analyses only if all quality control checks were passed. Overall study outcomes, separate from this receptor: Top tumor clonotypes rose in blood from baseline to 2 weeks post-radiation, then contracted by 4 weeks, suggesting transient expansion of tumor-resident clones. Because no pretreatment tumor biopsies were available, whether clonotypes were present in the tumor at baseline could not be determined. With a single-armed trial design, the study had no way to address how radiation dose or scheduling affects the TCR repertoire. Changes in the blood repertoire were not tracked past 4 weeks after treatment.

On this clone itself: No antigen is known for it. Base-call qualities are not available, and no considerably larger clone is one nucleotide away.

TCR beta libraries were generated from genomic DNA with the immunoSEQ kit, following the manufacturer's recommendations. To prepare libraries, a first multiplex PCR with proprietary primers was run, followed by a second PCR that added unique barcodes, and a bead cleanup was done after each round. A kit-provided positive control reaction and a negative control reaction were included in every sample batch. The final libraries were assessed on an Agilent 4200 TapeStation D1000 ScreenTape, pooled by volume, and quantified by qPCR. An Illumina NextSeq500 fitted with a MidOutput 150-cycle cartridge performed the sequencing, running 156 Read1 cycles and 15 Index1 cycles with the kit's custom primers. The pooled library was loaded at about 1 pM, with an approximately 20% PhiX control spiked in. Turning to the authors' computational methods: Vendor-processed data were analyzed in R, and a clonotype was defined as all T cells sharing the same CDR3 nucleotide sequence. In the clone abundance analyses, frequencies in each sample were normalized to that sample's 10,000 most abundant clones. Public T cell clones, which averaged fewer than five per sample, were excluded before analysis. Tumor-enriched clonotypes and baseline blood-enriched clonotypes were defined as those with an abundance difference of at least 32-fold between compartments. Clonotypes expanded or contracted between blood time points were identified with a beta-binomial differential abundance model. Tumor-blood repertoire similarity was measured with the Baroni-Urbani and Buser coefficient, and group comparisons used two-tailed Wilcoxon tests in R. TCRdb took over this immuneACCESS table, retaining in-frame rearrangements with V and J assigned. Such tables are incomplete; in checked studies, under half of the missing clones stem from an unresolved V gene, and the remainder is unexplained. V and J calls and clone size follow that table, whereas D and trimming were derived from the DNA. The sample data list about 130,000 clones, and roughly 91% of these were observed just once. The ten largest clones capture approximately 5.8% of the sample.

The source is a woman aged 70 to 79 with renal cell carcinoma. The sequencing here drew on blood, taken from a patient whose treatment included radiotherapy and nephrectomy.

The nucleotide sequence reads as follows: TGTGCCAGCAGCGCCCGGACTAGCGGGAGGTTTGAGGGTACGCAGTATTTT. It translates to CASSARTSGRFEGTQYF. The chain is assembled from TRBV5-4 and TRBJ2-3, with TRBD2 identical over 14 junction bases. As encoded in the germline V gene (reference sequence), CDR1 is SGHNT while CDR2 is YYREEE. V and J are trimmed by 4 bases and 8 bases, and the gene matches miss 12 bases of the junction. The CDR3 has 17 amino acids, counting the end cysteine and phenylalanine. The only DNA kept is the CDR3, 51 bases in frame from the first base.